This T cell receptor (beta chain) was captured by sequencing in a study of identical twins. TCRdb reprocessed the 5' RACE reads with MiXCR, giving one entry per CDR3 protein. The sample has roughly 470,000 distinct CDR3 sequences, more than 13% seen once. This CDR3 region has 12 residues. The V gene's germline CDR1 is LGHDT and CDR2 YNNKEL (reference sequence). Trimming took 4 bases from V and 12 from J, leaving 13 bases between them. Another study also made use of these data, one on yellow fever vaccine responses in identical twins.

The TCR originated in a woman between 18 and 29 years old in good health. The chain joins TRBV3-1 to TRBJ2-1; unclear D gene. Specimen: CD4+ T cells sorted from blood. CDR3 loop: CASSPGPPRQFF. The DNA of the CDR3 is TGTGCCAGCAGCCCTGGGCCCCCGAGGCAGTTCTTC.